Shown below are 3 T cell receptor beta chains from a single sample sequenced in a study of T cell responses to AZD1222 COVID-19 vaccine. TCRdb keeps only in-frame clones here, not all; method: immunoSEQ multiplex PCR. The repertoire consists of about 130,000 clones, with approximately 91% occurring once and the leading ten covering roughly 6.3%. This material consisted of peripheral blood, taken on day 0 of AZD1222 vaccination. Receptors originate from an adult in good health.

This chain joins TRBV7-2 and TRBJ1-1; D is unresolved. Trimming left V 0 bases short and J 4 bases short, with 12 bases between. Per germline, CDR1 SGHTA and CDR2 FQGNSA. The CDR3 has 15 amino acids. The CDR3 DNA reads as TGTGCCAGCAGCTTAGCGCCTGGGGTGAGCACTGAAGCTTTCTTT. It specifies CASSLAPGVSTEAFF.

This clone has a single count. This chain connects TRBV3-1 (or the pseudogene TRBV3-2) to TRBJ1-5; D is ambiguous. V was trimmed by 1 base and J by 5 bases, leaving 6 bases between them. The germline V gene encodes CDR1 LGHDT and CDR2 YNNKEL (reference sequence). This CDR3 has 13 amino acids. The chain's CDR3 is CASSQAGDQPQHF. Here the CDR3 DNA reads TGTGCCAGCAGCCAAGCCGGGGATCAGCCCCAGCATTTT.

Here the CDR3 DNA reads TGTGCCACCAAAAAGACAGGGAATGACGGGGAGCTGTTTTTT. Translated: CATKKTGNDGELFF. The chain joins TRBV10-3 to TRBJ2-2; 7 bases align to TRBD1. With V trimmed by 10 bases and J by 7 bases, 12 bases remained unmatched. CDR1 is ENHRY, CDR2 SYGVKD, per germline. This CDR3 spans 14 amino acids.